Listed below are T cell receptor beta chains from one sample, sequenced in a study of beta chain features in type 1 diabetes. Some clones are missing from TCRdb's copy, which holds only in-frame ones; the method was immunoSEQ multiplex PCR. This table holds about 160,000 clones, 7.5% to 9.5% found once. The specimen sequenced was central memory CD4+ T cells from blood. The receptor source for this set is a young woman with type 1 diabetes. CDR3s include the opening cysteine and the closing phenylalanine or tryptophan. Each record gives: D gene, clone size, V gene, J gene, CDR3 DNA, CDR3 protein. D genes are given only for firm matches. The size entry is marked missing in some rows and otherwise reads once, few, many or a size class.

>.|few|TRBV7-9|TRBJ2-2
TGTGCCAGCAGCGGGAGGAGAGCCGGGGAGCTGTTTTTT
CASSGRRAGELFF
>.|few|TRBV6-1|TRBJ1-2
TGTGCCAGCACCGAGGCGGCGGGGGGATATGGCTACACCTTC
CASTEAAGGYGYTF
>.|few|TRBV4-3|TRBJ2-3
TGCGCCAGCAGCCAAGACGGTAGTCGGGGTACGCAGTATTTT
CASSQDGSRGTQYF
>.|few|TRBV20-1|TRBJ1-4
TGCAGTGCCCCGAACGGGGGAAAACTGTTTTTT
CSAPNGGKLFF
>TRBD1|few|TRBV14|TRBJ1-6
TGTGCCAGCAGCGATCAGACAGGGAGTAATTCACCCCTCCACTTT
CASSDQTGSNSPLHF
>TRBD2|few|TRBV5-1|TRBJ2-7
TGCGCCAGCAGCTTGTTGTTAGCGGGGAGCTACGAGCAGTACTTC
CASSLLLAGSYEQYF
>.|few|TRBV29-1|TRBJ1-2
TGCAGCGGGCTGGGGGCCTATGGCTACACCTTC
CSGLGAYGYTF
>TRBD2|few|TRBV7-3|TRBJ2-1
TGTGCCAGCAGCTTCGGGACTAGCGGGATCGATGAGCAGTTCTTC
CASSFGTSGIDEQFF
>.|.|TRBV5-4|TRBJ2-5
TGTGCCAGCAGCTCCGGGGGTCCAGAGACCCAGTACTTC
CASSSGGPETQYF
>TRBD1|.|TRBV5-1|TRBJ2-5
TGCGCCAGCAGCGCGGACAGGGTGGAGACCCAGTACTTC
CASSADRVETQYF
>.|.|TRBV9|TRBJ1-5
TGTGCCAGCAGCCCCGGACTGATGGAGGGCAATCAGCCCCAGCATTTT
CASSPGLMEGNQPQHF
>TRBD1|.|TRBV7-2|TRBJ2-1
TGTGCCAGCAGCTTGGACAGGGGTGATGAGCAGTTCTTC
CASSLDRGDEQFF
>TRBD1|.|TRBV6-1|TRBJ2-3
TGTGCCAGCCGGACAGGGTCGGATACGCAGTATTTT
CASRTGSDTQYF
>TRBD1|.|TRBV18|TRBJ2-1
TGTGCCAGCTCACCAGTCTTGGACAGGGGAGGCAATGAGCAGTTCTTC
CASSPVLDRGGNEQFF
>.|few|TRBV5-1|TRBJ1-1
TGCGCCAGCAGCTTGGTTCAGACATCTCGGAACACTGAAGCTTTCTTT
CASSLVQTSRNTEAFF
>TRBD1|.|TRBV5-4|TRBJ2-3
TGCGCCAGCAGCCTAAAGGGGGCGAGGACCACAGATACGCAGTATTTT
CASSLKGARTTDTQYF
>TRBD1|many|TRBV27|TRBJ1-1
TGTGCCAGCAGCTCCGGACAGGGAACTGAAGCTTTCTTT
CASSSGQGTEAFF
>.|few|TRBV9|TRBJ1-6
TGTGCCAGCAGCGTACAGGGTGATTCACCCCTCCACTTT
CASSVQGDSPLHF
>TRBD2|.|TRBV29-1|TRBJ2-2
TGCAGCGTTGCTCTAGCGGGAGAGAAAAACACCGGGGAGCTGTTTTTT
CSVALAGEKNTGELFF
>.|few|TRBV21-1|TRBJ2-7
TGTGCCAGCAGCAAAGGGGAGGCTAGCGGGAGAAGAAGGGAGCAGTACTTC
CASSKGEASGRRREQYF
>.|few|TRBV5-1|TRBJ2-7
TGCGCCAGCAGCTTGGGACCGGGACAAAACTACGAGCAGTACTTC
CASSLGPGQNYEQYF
>TRBD2|.|TRBV28|TRBJ2-1
TGTGCCAGCAGTACTACTAGCGGGAGTAAAGGGCAGTTCTTC
CASSTTSGSKGQFF
>.|.|TRBV7-3|TRBJ2-3
TGTGCCAGCAGCTTTTCCGGGAACACAGATACGCAGTATTTT
CASSFSGNTDTQYF
>TRBD1|.|TRBV5-1|TRBJ2-5
TGCGCCAGCAGCTTACCTACAGGGGATCAAGAGACCCAGTACTTC
CASSLPTGDQETQYF
>TRBD2|few|TRBV27|TRBJ2-3
TGTGCCAGCAGCGAGGGACTAGCAGGCACAGATACGCAGTATTTT
CASSEGLAGTDTQYF
>TRBD1|few|TRBV7-3|TRBJ1-2
TGTGCCAGCAGCACGGGACAGGGGGCAGGTGGCTACACCTTC
CASSTGQGAGGYTF
>TRBD1|.|TRBV5-6|TRBJ2-7
TGTGCCACCAGAGTGGTTGGGACAGGGAACCACGAGCAGTACTTC
CATRVVGTGNHEQYF
>.|few|TRBV29-1|TRBJ1-2
TGCAGCGTTGACAGCGTCAATGGCTACACCTTC
CSVDSVNGYTF
>TRBD2|.|TRBV4-1|TRBJ2-1
TGCGCCAGCAGCCAGACGGCCCCGGGACTAGCGGACAATGAGCAGTTCTTC
CASSQTAPGLADNEQFF
>.|.|TRBV7-3|TRBJ2-5
TGTGCCAGCAGCTTCGGGACTGCCGCGGCCCAGTACTTC
CASSFGTAAAQYF
>.|few|TRBV4-3|TRBJ2-3
TGCGCCAGCAGCCAAGATCCCCCCCCCGGAGGTCCGCAGTATTTT
CASSQDPPPGGPQYF
>TRBD1|.|TRBV7-8|TRBJ2-7
TGTGCCAGCATCGGAACCGGGACAGGCTTGTACGAGCAGTACTTC
CASIGTGTGLYEQYF
>.|many|TRBV14|TRBJ2-5
TGTGCCAGCAGCCAAGGAGCAGGGGCAGAGACCCAGTACTTC
CASSQGAGAETQYF